A selection of T cell receptor beta chains follows, all from one sample in a study of T cells in Graves' hyperthyroidism and ophthalmopathy. TCRdb reanalysed the multiplex PCR reads using MiXCR and keeps one entry per CDR3 protein. Of roughly 800,000 distinct CDR3 sequences in the sample, 35% to 40% are singletons; the top ten hold 8% to 9%. Sequencing was done on a sample of blood. The receptor set was obtained from a man aged 18 to 35 with Graves' hyperthyroidism. Both conserved end residues are part of each CDR3. Each record gives: D gene, clone size, V gene, CDR3 length, J gene, CDR3 protein, CDR3 DNA. A D gene is named only where the DNA matches it firmly. Clone size is not always given. Where it is, it says once, few, many or a class for expanded clones.

>NA|NA|TRBV2|14|TRBJ1-5
CASSVDTGNQPQHF
TGTGCCAGCAGTGTAGACACGGGCAATCAGCCCCAGCATTTT
>NA|NA|TRBV15|14|TRBJ1-5
CATSSLGTGSPQHF
TGTGCCACCAGCTCCCTGGGGACTGGATCGCCCCAGCATTTT
>TRBD1|NA|TRBV9|14|TRBJ2-5
CASSFPDRAETQYF
TGTGCCAGCAGTTTCCCGGACAGGGCAGAGACCCAGTACTTC
>NA|NA|TRBV20-1|14|TRBJ1-4
CSARAPVQAEKLFF
TGCAGTGCTAGAGCGCCGGTCCAGGCTGAAAAACTGTTTTTT
>NA|NA|TRBV7-8|13|TRBJ1-1
CASSSEPVTEAFF
TGTGCCAGCAGCTCGGAACCTGTCACTGAAGCTTTCTTT
>TRBD2|NA|TRBV29-1|15|TRBJ2-7
CSVVGVPAGGYEQYF
TGCAGCGTTGTAGGCGTTCCAGCGGGGGGTTACGAGCAGTACTTC
>NA|NA|TRBV29-1|13|TRBJ1-1
CSASSWEVTEAFF
TGCAGCGCCAGCAGTTGGGAGGTAACTGAAGCTTTCTTT
>TRBD1|NA|TRBV10-3|12|TRBJ1-3
CAISRDRDTIYF
TGTGCCATCAGCCGGGACAGGGACACCATATATTTT
>NA|NA|TRBV10-3|15|TRBJ1-3
CASSYGGASGNTIYF
TGTGCCAGCAGTTACGGTGGGGCCTCTGGAAACACCATATATTTT
>NA|NA|TRBV7-9|12|TRBJ1-6
CASSTGSAPLHF
TGTGCCAGCAGCACAGGGTCGGCACCCCTCCACTTT
>NA|NA|TRBV12-3/TRBV12-4|11|TRBJ2-6
CASWRANVLTF
TGTGCCAGCTGGAGGGCCAACGTCCTGACTTTC
>TRBD2|NA|TRBV20-1|16|TRBJ2-7
CSALAPGLASSYEQYF
TGCAGTGCTCTCGCCCCGGGACTAGCGTCATCCTACGAGCAGTACTTC
>NA|NA|TRBV5-1|14|TRBJ2-7
CASSFDGRDPEQYF
TGCGCCAGCAGCTTCGACGGGCGGGACCCCGAGCAGTACTTC
>TRBD2|few|TRBV20-1|15|TRBJ2-7
CSARDHGLAYYEQYF
TGCAGTGCTAGAGATCACGGACTAGCGTACTACGAGCAGTACTTC
>NA|many|TRBV12-3/TRBV12-4|13|TRBJ1-5
CASSVGLYQPQHF
TGTGCCAGCAGCGTCGGACTATATCAGCCCCAGCATTTT
>NA|few|TRBV2|15|TRBJ2-7
CASSLDYRRTYEQYF
TGTGCCAGCAGCTTAGATTACAGGCGGACCTACGAGCAGTACTTC
>NA|few|TRBV12-3/TRBV12-4|15|TRBJ1-3
CASTPSGFSGNTIYF
TGTGCCAGCACTCCCTCAGGGTTCTCTGGAAACACCATATATTTT
>NA|many|TRBV10-3|16|TRBJ1-5
CAISESGGRSNQPQHF
TGTGCCATCAGTGAGTCTGGGGGGCGTAGCAATCAGCCCCAGCATTTT
>NA|NA|TRBV7-2|16|TRBJ1-6
CASSSLGRGHNSPLHF
TGTGCCAGCAGCTCACTTGGCCGGGGCCATAATTCACCCCTCCACTTT
>TRBD1|NA|TRBV7-2|15|TRBJ2-5
CASSLRPGTEETQYF
TGTGCCAGCAGCCTCAGACCCGGGACAGAAGAGACCCAGTACTTC
>NA|NA|TRBV10-3|13|TRBJ1-2
CAITNRDAYGYTF
TGTGCCATCACCAACAGGGACGCCTATGGCTACACCTTC
>TRBD1|NA|TRBV10-3|13|TRBJ2-3
CATDTGETDTQYF
TGTGCCACCGATACAGGGGAGACAGATACGCAGTATTTT
>TRBD1|NA|TRBV9|14|TRBJ1-2
CASSVDGTGYGYTF
TGTGCCAGCAGCGTAGACGGGACAGGCTATGGCTACACCTTC
>TRBD1|once|TRBV5-6|17|TRBJ1-1
CASSSPGQGPLNTEAFF
TGTGCCAGCAGCTCACCGGGACAGGGGCCTTTGAACACTGAAGCTTTCTTT
>NA|NA|TRBV25-1|16|TRBJ1-1
CASRTRQPGGHTEAFF
TGTGCCAGCAGGACCCGGCAGCCAGGCGGGCACACTGAAGCTTTCTTT
>NA|many|TRBV2|14|TRBJ1-6
CASSDTEVNSPLHF
TGTGCCAGCAGTGACACGGAAGTTAATTCACCCCTCCACTTT
>TRBD1|NA|TRBV10-3|14|TRBJ1-5
CAIGTGGSNRPQHF
TGTGCCATCGGGACAGGGGGTAGCAATCGGCCCCAGCATTTT
>TRBD2|NA|TRBV20-1|16|TRBJ2-5
CSATRLAGDPWETQYF
TGCAGTGCTACCAGACTAGCGGGGGACCCTTGGGAGACCCAGTACTTC
>NA|NA|TRBV20-1|14|TRBJ2-5
CSALGQWGEETQYF
TGCAGTGCCCTCGGCCAGTGGGGTGAAGAGACCCAGTACTTC
>TRBD1|NA|TRBV5-1|16|TRBJ1-2
CASSSEPTGGHYGYTF
TGCGCCAGCAGCTCCGAACCGACAGGGGGTCACTATGGCTACACCTTC
>NA|NA|TRBV19|14|TRBJ1-6
CATLAGGLTSPLHF
TGTGCCACCCTCGCTGGGGGGCTTACTTCACCCCTCCACTTT
>NA|NA|TRBV7-9|15|TRBJ2-2
CASTTLRGNTGELFF
TGTGCCAGCACCACTCTTAGGGGGAACACCGGGGAGCTGTTTTTT
>NA|NA|TRBV20-1|13|TRBJ2-7
CSARFIQVHEQYF
TGCAGTGCCCGCTTTATACAGGTCCACGAGCAGTACTTC
>TRBD1|NA|TRBV29-1|12|TRBJ1-1
CSVRTGDLLAFF
TGCAGCGTCCGGACAGGGGACCTCTTGGCCTTCTTT
>TRBD1|NA|TRBV2|16|TRBJ1-6
CASRPGQGATGSPLHF
TGTGCCAGCAGACCCGGACAGGGGGCAACGGGGTCACCCCTCCACTTT
>TRBD1|few|TRBV7-8|14|TRBJ2-7
CASSPWTGGYEQYF
TGTGCCAGCAGCCCCTGGACAGGGGGCTACGAGCAGTACTTC
>NA|few|TRBV20-1|13|TRBJ1-1
CSGIQGKNTEAFF
TGCAGTGGCATCCAGGGGAAGAACACTGAAGCTTTCTTT
>NA|many|TRBV2|13|TRBJ2-7
CATAAALVYEQYF
TGTGCCACCGCCGCAGCCCTCGTCTACGAGCAGTACTTC
>TRBD1|NA|TRBV29-1|13|TRBJ2-3
CSVGTGRADTQYF
TGCAGCGTAGGGACAGGGAGGGCAGATACGCAGTATTTT